These 17 T cell receptor beta chains share one sample of origin, sequenced in a study of shared clonotypes between healthy human individuals. Only in-frame clones appear in the TCRdb table, and some are missing; sequencing was by immunoSEQ multiplex PCR. The repertoire holds more than 2 million clones, with about 95% as singletons. Specimen: naive CD4+ T cells sorted from blood. The subset denotes: CD45RA+ positively selected. The receptors originated from a man between 18 and 35 years old in good health.

The chain links TRBV5-4 to TRBJ2-3; perhaps TRBD2 as D (6 bases). V dropped 7 bases and J dropped 0 bases, with 9 bases sitting between them. Germline V CDR1 and CDR2: SGHNT, YYREEE (reference sequence). This CDR3 region has 13 residues. The CDR3 coding sequence is TGTGCCAGCGGGGAGGTTAGCACAGATACGCAGTATTTT. Its protein product is CASGEVSTDTQYF.

The rearrangement joins TRBV6-5 to TRBJ1-1, with D unresolved. V lost 0 bases, J lost 2 bases, and 10 bases lay in between. CDR1 MNHEY and CDR2 SVGAGI come from the germline V gene. The CDR3 totals 15 residues. This CDR3 reads CASSYSSLTNTEAFF. DNA for the CDR3: TGTGCCAGCAGTTACTCGAGCCTTACTAACACTGAAGCTTTCTTT.

V usage is TRBV6-1 and J usage is TRBJ1-5, with D possibly matching TRBD1 (6 bases). Germline V gene sequence: CDR1 MNHNS, CDR2 SASEGT. The CDR3 loop spans 14 amino acids. Between the trimmed V and J ends, which lost 3 bases and 4 bases, there was a span of 10 bases. CDR3 sequence reads: CASSDAGANQPQHF. The CDR3 region has the DNA TGTGCCAGCAGTGATGCAGGGGCGAATCAGCCCCAGCATTTT.

The chain carries TRBV5-1 and TRBJ2-2; D unclear. Germline V gives CDR1 SGHRS, CDR2 YFSETQ. Deletions cut 0 bases from V and 4 bases from J, with 10 bases between. The CDR3 length is 15 residues. CDR3 sequence: CASSLESSFTGELFF. For the CDR3, the DNA is TGCGCCAGCAGCTTGGAATCGAGCTTCACCGGGGAGCTGTTTTTT. The whole variable domain, remainder taken from reference TRBV5-1 and TRBJ2-2, is KAGVTQTPRYLIKTRGQQVTLSCSPISGHRSVSWYQQTPGQGLQFLFEYFSETQRNKGNFPGRFSGRQFSNSRSEMNVSTLELGDSALYLCASSLESSFTGELFFGEGSRLTVL.

The V and J genes are TRBV6-5 and TRBJ1-4; D possibly corresponds to TRBD1 (5 bases). Germline V lookup: CDR1 MNHEY, CDR2 SVGAGI. Between the trimmed V and J ends, which lost 6 bases and 3 bases, there was a span of 14 bases. This CDR3 spans 15 amino acids. The CDR3 protein is CASSFSRVANEKLFF. Here the CDR3 DNA reads TGTGCCAGCAGCTTTTCCAGGGTGGCTAATGAAAAACTGTTTTTT.

V usage is TRBV30 and J usage is TRBJ2-7; tentative D call: TRBD1 (6 bases). The V end was cut by 2 bases, the J end by 3 bases, with 8 bases between. Germline V gene data show CDR1 as GTSNPN and CDR2 as SVGIG (reference sequence). The CDR3 is 12 residues long. DNA for the CDR3: TGTGCCTGGAGTCCAGGGGACTACGAGCAGTACTTC. This codes for CAWSPGDYEQYF. The whole variable domain, remainder taken from reference TRBV30 and TRBJ2-7, is SQTIHQWPATLVQPVGSPLSLECTVEGTSNPNLYWYRQAAGRGLQLLFYSVGIGQISSEVPQNLSASRPQDRQFILSSKKLLLSDSGFYLCAWSPGDYEQYFGPGTRLTVT.

This rearrangement joins TRBV28 to TRBJ2-7; TRBD1 agrees at 7 bases. This CDR3 has 15 residues. J gave up 1 base and V 5 bases, and 8 bases lay outside the gene matches. The germline CDR1 and CDR2 sequences are MDHEN and SYDVKM. CDR3: CASSHMTGPSYEQYF. The CDR3 DNA follows: TGTGCCAGCAGTCACATGACAGGGCCGTCCTACGAGCAGTACTTC.

The J gene is TRBJ2-5, the V gene TRBV30; 9 bases line up with TRBD2. CDR1 and CDR2 (germline): GTSNPN, SVGIG (reference sequence). V lost 8 bases, J lost 2 bases, and 6 bases stayed unmatched. The CDR3 sequence is 13 residues long. CDR3 protein: CARQAGGQETQYF. In DNA, the CDR3 is TGTGCCAGACAAGCGGGAGGACAAGAGACCCAGTACTTC. The full variable domain, rest sourced from reference TRBV30 and TRBJ2-5, is SQTIHQWPATLVQPVGSPLSLECTVEGTSNPNLYWYRQAAGRGLQLLFYSVGIGQISSEVPQNLSASRPQDRQFILSSKKLLLSDSGFYLCARQAGGQETQYFGPGTRLLVL.

The genes are TRBV5-4 and TRBJ2-1; D possibly uses TRBD1 or TRBD2 (5 bases each). V was shortened by 4 bases and J by 7 bases, with 21 bases between the two germline ends. The length of the CDR3 is 16 residues. From germline, CDR1 is SGHNT and CDR2 YYREEE (reference sequence). The CDR3 bases are TGTGCCAGCAGCCGGTTCGGGGCGTCCCTGAATAATGAGCAGTTCTTC. Translation: CASSRFGASLNNEQFF. The variable domain in full, completed from reference TRBV5-4 and TRBJ2-1, reads ETGVTQSPTHLIKTRGQQVTLRCSSQSGHNTVSWYQQALGQGPQFIFQYYREEENGRGNFPPRFSGLQFPNYSSELNVNALELDDSALYLCASSRFGASLNNEQFFGPGTRLTVL.

The chain joins TRBV27 to TRBJ2-2; the D gene is possibly TRBD1 (6 bases). From germline, CDR1 is MNHEY and CDR2 SMNVEV (reference sequence). V was pared by 3 bases and J by 2 bases, with 16 bases between. The CDR3 runs to 17 residues. The CDR3 sequence: CASSFRDPRGNTGELFF. The CDR3 DNA reads TGTGCCAGCAGTTTCCGGGACCCCAGGGGAAACACCGGGGAGCTGTTTTTT.

The chain has TRBV5-4 and TRBJ1-2; tentatively, D is TRBD1 (5 bases). CDR1 is SGHNT, CDR2 YYREEE, per germline (reference sequence). The CDR3 is 16 residues long. V gave up 0 bases and J gave up 1 base, with 13 bases separating them. This CDR3 is CASSLEAGGLNYGYTF. CDR3 nucleotide sequence: TGTGCCAGCAGCTTGGAGGCCGGGGGTCTTAACTATGGCTACACCTTC. The full variable domain, with the rest looked up from reference TRBV5-4 and TRBJ1-2, is ETGVTQSPTHLIKTRGQQVTLRCSSQSGHNTVSWYQQALGQGPQFIFQYYREEENGRGNFPPRFSGLQFPNYSSELNVNALELDDSALYLCASSLEAGGLNYGYTFGSGTRLTVV.

This chain joins TRBV5-1 and TRBJ2-2; maybe TRBD2 (6 bases). The CDR3 has 14 amino acids. V was cut by 6 bases and J by 0 bases, with 9 bases left in between. Germline V gene data show CDR1 as SGHRS and CDR2 as YFSETQ. The CDR3 nucleotides read TGCGCCAGCATGGGACTTACGAACACCGGGGAGCTGTTTTTT. Translated: CASMGLTNTGELFF. Full variable domain (missing parts from reference TRBV5-1 and TRBJ2-2): KAGVTQTPRYLIKTRGQQVTLSCSPISGHRSVSWYQQTPGQGLQFLFEYFSETQRNKGNFPGRFSGRQFSNSRSEMNVSTLELGDSALYLCASMGLTNTGELFFGEGSRLTVL.

As regards this clone: At one end, the junction sequence differs from germline, possibly due to a read error. The chain recombines TRBV6-1 with TRBJ1-4; D is possibly TRBD1 (5 bases). Germline V gene sequence: CDR1 MNHNS, CDR2 SASEGT. The CDR3 is made up of 14 amino acids. The chain's CDR3 is CASREGWGDEKLFF. For the CDR3, the DNA is TGTGCCAGCAGAGAAGGGTGGGGGGATGAAAAACTGTTTTTT.

The V call is TRBV4-2, the J call TRBJ2-5; 7 bases match TRBD2. The ends lost 2 bases at V and 5 bases at J; junction bases unmatched: 11. The germline CDR1 and CDR2 sequences are LGHNA and YNFKEQ. This CDR3 comprises 16 residues. DNA of the CDR3: TGTGCCAGCAGCCAATCACCAGCGGGGCGCGGGGAGACCCAGTACTTC. Residues: CASSQSPAGRGETQYF.

V and J are TRBV7-9 and TRBJ2-1, with 8 nucleotides matching TRBD1. The CDR3 covers 15 residues. The J segment lost 7 bases and the V segment lost 4 bases, leaving 9 bases of the junction unmatched. Germline CDR1 is SEHNR and CDR2 is FQNEAQ (reference sequence). CDR3 DNA: TGTGCCAGCAGCTCGAGGACAGGGTCTGGTAATGAGCAGTTCTTC. Translation gives CASSSRTGSGNEQFF.

The chain is built from TRBV4-3 and TRBJ1-6, with 10 bases matching TRBD1. The ends lost 1 base at V and 8 bases at J; junction bases unmatched: 5. Germline lookup yields CDR1 LGHNA and CDR2 YSLEER. CDR3 length: 16 amino acids. CDR3: CASSQAAGQGHSPLHF. CDR3 coding DNA: TGCGCCAGCAGCCAAGCAGCGGGACAGGGGCATTCACCCCTCCACTTT.

V gene TRBV2 combines with J gene TRBJ1-5; 12 nucleotides align to TRBD1. The CDR3 has 15 residues. The germline V gene has CDR1 SNHLY and CDR2 FYNNEI. V lost 7 bases to trimming and J lost 6 bases; unmatched junction nucleotides: 7. The CDR3, as DNA: TGTGCCAGCACCGAGGGACAGGGGGCGAGTCAGCCCCAGCATTTT. Its translation: CASTEGQGASQPQHF.